The present TCR beta chain was sequenced within a study of monozygotic twins with inflammatory bowel disease. Study-level results: For IBD patients, clonotypes shared with others were fewer than for healthy twins, especially with disease activity. Healthy co-twins showed greater TCRbeta diversity (inverse Simpson) than IBD patients.

In regard to this clonotype: Its target is unknown.

TCRdb re-called the 5' RACE reads, yielding one record per CDR3 amino acid sequence without DNA. Recorded for this sample: about 330,000 distinct CDR3 sequences. Germline CDR1 is SGHRS and CDR2 is YFSETQ. The CDR3 length is 14 residues. Specimen: blood. This clonotype originated in a human donor with ulcerative colitis or Crohn's disease, or a healthy co-twin of an affected twin (not recorded which). The V gene is TRBV5-1, the J gene TRBJ1-4; TCRdb picks TRBD1, but there is no DNA to check that call. CDR3 loop: CASSLVAGDEKLFF.